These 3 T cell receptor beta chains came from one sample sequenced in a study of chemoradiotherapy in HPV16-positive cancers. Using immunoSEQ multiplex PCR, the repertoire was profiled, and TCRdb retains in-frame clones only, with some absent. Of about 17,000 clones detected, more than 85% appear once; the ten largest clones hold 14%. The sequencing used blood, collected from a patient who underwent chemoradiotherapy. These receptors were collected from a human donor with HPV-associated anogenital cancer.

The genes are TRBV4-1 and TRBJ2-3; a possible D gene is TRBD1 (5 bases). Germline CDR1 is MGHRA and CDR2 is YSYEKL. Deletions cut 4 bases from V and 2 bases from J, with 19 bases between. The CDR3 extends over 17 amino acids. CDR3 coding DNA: TGCGCCAGCAGCCTGGCCACTGGACACGGATTCACAGATACGCAGTATTTT. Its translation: CASSLATGHGFTDTQYF.

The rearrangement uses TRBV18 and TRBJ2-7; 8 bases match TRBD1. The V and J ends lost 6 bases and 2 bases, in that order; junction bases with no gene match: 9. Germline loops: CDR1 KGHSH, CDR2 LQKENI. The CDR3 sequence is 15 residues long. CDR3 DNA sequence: TGTGCCAGCTCGCGCGGGACAGGCAGAACCTACGAGCAGTACTTC. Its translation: CASSRGTGRTYEQYF.

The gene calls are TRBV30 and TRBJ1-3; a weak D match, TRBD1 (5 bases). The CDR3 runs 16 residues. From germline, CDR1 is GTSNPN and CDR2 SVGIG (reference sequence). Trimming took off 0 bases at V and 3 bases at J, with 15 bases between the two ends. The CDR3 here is CAWSVRFGGGGNTIYF. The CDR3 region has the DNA TGTGCCTGGAGTGTACGGTTCGGGGGAGGTGGAAACACCATATATTTT.